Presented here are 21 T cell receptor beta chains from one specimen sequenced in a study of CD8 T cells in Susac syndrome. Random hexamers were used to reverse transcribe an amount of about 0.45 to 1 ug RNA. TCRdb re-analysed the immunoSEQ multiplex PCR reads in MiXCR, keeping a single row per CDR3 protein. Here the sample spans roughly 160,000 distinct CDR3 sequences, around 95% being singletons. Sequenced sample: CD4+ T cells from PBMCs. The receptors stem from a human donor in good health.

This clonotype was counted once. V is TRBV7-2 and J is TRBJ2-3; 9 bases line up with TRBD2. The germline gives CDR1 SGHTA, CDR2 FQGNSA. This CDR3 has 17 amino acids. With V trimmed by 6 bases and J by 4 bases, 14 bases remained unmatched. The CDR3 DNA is TGTGCCAGCAGTCACCGAGGCTGGGGACTAGCTCCAGATACGCAGTATTTT. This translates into CASSHRGWGLAPDTQYF.

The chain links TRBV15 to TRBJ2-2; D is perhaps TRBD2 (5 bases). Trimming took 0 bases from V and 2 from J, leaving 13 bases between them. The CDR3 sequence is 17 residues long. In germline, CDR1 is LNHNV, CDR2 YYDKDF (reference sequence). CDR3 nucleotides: TGTGCCACCAGCAGAGATACGCTAGCAGATAACACCGGGGAGCTGTTTTTT. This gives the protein CATSRDTLADNTGELFF. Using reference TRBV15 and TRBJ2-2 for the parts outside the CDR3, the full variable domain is DAMVIQNPRYQVTQFGKPVTLSCSQTLNHNVMYWYQQKSSQAPKLLFHYYDKDFNNEADTPDNFQSRRPNTSFCFLDIRSPGLGDTAMYLCATSRDTLADNTGELFFGEGSRLTVL.

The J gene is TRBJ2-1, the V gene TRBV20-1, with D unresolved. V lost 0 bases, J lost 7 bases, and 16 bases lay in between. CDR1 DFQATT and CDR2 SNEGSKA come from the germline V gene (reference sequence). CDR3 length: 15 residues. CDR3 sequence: CSARDPVLGKNEQFF. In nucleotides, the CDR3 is TGCAGTGCTAGAGATCCGGTTTTGGGTAAAAATGAGCAGTTCTTC.

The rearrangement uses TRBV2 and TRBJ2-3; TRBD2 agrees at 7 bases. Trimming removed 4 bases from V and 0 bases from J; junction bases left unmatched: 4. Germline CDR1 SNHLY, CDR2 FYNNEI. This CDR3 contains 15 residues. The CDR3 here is CASSVSGGSTDTQYF. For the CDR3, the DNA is TGTGCCAGCAGTGTATCGGGGGGTAGCACAGATACGCAGTATTTT.

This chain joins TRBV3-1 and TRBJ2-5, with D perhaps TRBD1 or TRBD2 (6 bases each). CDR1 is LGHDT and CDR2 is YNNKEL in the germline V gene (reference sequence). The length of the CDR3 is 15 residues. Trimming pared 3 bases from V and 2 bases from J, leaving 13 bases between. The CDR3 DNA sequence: TGTGCCAGCAGCCATCTATCGGGGGCTCAAGAGACCCAGTACTTC. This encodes CASSHLSGAQETQYF.

Here the CDR3 reads CSAREGQSYGYTF. The CDR3, as DNA: TGCAGTGCGAGGGAGGGACAGTCCTATGGCTACACCTTC. The gene calls are TRBV20-1 and TRBJ1-2; TRBD1 matches 7 bases. The CDR3 runs 13 residues. V lost 6 bases and J lost 4; bases outside the gene matches: 8. Germline-derived CDR1 and CDR2 are DFQATT and SNEGSKA (reference sequence).

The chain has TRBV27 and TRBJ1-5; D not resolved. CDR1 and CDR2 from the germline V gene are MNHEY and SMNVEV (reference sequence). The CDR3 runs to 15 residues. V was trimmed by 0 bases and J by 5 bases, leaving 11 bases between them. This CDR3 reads CASSLSGIVDQPQHF. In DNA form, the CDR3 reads TGTGCCAGCAGTTTATCGGGGATAGTGGATCAGCCCCAGCATTTT.

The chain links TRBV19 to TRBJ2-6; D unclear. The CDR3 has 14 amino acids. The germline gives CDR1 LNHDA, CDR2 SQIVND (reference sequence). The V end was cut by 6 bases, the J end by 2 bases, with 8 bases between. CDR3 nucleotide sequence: TGTGCCAGTAGCCCCTTGACTGGGGCCAACGTCCTGACTTTC. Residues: CASSPLTGANVLTF.

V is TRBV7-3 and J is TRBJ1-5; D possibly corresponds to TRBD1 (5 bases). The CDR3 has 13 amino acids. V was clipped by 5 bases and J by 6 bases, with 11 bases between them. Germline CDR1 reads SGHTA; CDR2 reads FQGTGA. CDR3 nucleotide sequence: TGTGCCAGCAGCCCGAACCAGGGTCAGCCCCAGCATTTT. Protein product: CASSPNQGQPQHF.

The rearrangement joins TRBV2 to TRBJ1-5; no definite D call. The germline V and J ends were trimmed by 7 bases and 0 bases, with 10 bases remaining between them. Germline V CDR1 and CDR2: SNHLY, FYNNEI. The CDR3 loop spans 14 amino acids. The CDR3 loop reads CASMDQVSNQPQHF. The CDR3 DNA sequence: TGTGCCAGCATGGATCAAGTTAGCAATCAGCCCCAGCATTTT. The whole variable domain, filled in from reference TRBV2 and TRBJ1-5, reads EPEVTQTPSHQVTQMGQEVILRCVPISNHLYFYWYRQILGQKVEFLVSFYNNEISEKSEIFDDQFSVERPDGSNFTLKIRSTKLEDSAMYFCASMDQVSNQPQHFGDGTRLSIL.

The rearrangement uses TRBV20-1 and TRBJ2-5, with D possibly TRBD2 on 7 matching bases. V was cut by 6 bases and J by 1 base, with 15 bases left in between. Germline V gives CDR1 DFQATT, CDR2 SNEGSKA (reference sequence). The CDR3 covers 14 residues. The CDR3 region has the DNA TGCAGTGCACTGGGGGGGACAAGCCAAGAGACCCAGTACTTC. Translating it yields CSALGGTSQETQYF.

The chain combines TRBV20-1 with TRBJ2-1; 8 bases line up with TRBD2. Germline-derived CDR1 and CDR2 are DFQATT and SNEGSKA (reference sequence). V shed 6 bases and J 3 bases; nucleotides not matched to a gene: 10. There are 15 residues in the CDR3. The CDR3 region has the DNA TGCAGTGCAGCGAAGCTGAGCGGGGGCTACAATGAGCAGTTCTTC. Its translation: CSAAKLSGGYNEQFF.

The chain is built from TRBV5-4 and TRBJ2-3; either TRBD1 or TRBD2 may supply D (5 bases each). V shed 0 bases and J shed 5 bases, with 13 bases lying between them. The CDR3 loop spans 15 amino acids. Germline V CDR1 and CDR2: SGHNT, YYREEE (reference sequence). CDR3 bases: TGTGCCAGCAGCTTGGGAGGGGTCGATGGAGATACGCAGTATTTT. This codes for CASSLGGVDGDTQYF.

The DNA of the CDR3 is TGCAGCGTCGCCGGGACAGGGGGCTATGGCTACACCTTC. Translating it yields CSVAGTGGYGYTF. This chain uses TRBV29-1 with TRBJ1-2; 11 positions agree with TRBD1. V was clipped by 6 bases and J by 4 bases; unmatched bases: 4. CDR3 size: 13 residues. Germline CDR1 is SQVTM and CDR2 is ANQGSEA.

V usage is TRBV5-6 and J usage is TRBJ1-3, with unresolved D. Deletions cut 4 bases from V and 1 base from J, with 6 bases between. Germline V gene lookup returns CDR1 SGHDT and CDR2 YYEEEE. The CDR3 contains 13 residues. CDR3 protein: CASSERSGNTIYF. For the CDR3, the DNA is TGTGCCAGCAGCGAACGGTCTGGAAACACCATATATTTT.

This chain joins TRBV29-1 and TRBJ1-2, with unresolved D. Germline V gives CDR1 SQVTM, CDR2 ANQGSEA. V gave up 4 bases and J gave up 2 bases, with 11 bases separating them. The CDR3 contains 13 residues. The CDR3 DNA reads TGCAGCGTTGCGGTACAAGCGAACTATGGCTACACCTTC. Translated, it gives CSVAVQANYGYTF.

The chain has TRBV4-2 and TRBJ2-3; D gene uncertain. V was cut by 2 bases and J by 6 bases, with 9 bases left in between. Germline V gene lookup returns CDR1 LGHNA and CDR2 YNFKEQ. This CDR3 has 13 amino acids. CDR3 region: CASSQIAGDTQYF. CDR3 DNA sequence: TGTGCCAGCAGCCAAATTGCCGGGGATACGCAGTATTTT.

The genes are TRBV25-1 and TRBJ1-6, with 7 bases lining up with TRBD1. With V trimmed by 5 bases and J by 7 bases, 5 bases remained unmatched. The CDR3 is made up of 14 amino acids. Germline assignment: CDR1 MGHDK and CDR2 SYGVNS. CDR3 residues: CASSTTGSNSPLHF. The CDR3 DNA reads TGTGCCAGCAGTACGACAGGGTCGAATTCACCCCTCCACTTT.

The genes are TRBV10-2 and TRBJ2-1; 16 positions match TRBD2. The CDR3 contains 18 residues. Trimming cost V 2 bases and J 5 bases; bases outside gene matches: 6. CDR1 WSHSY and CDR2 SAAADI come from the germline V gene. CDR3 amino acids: CASSEPGLAGGPDNEQFF. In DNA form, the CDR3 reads TGCGCCAGCAGTGAGCCGGGACTAGCGGGGGGGCCGGACAATGAGCAGTTCTTC.

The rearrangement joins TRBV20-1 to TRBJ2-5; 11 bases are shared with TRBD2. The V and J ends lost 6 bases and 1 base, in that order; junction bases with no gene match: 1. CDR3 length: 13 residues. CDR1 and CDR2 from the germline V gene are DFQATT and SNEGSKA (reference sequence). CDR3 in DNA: TGCAGTGCCGGGACTAGCGGCCAAGAGACCCAGTACTTC. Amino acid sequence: CSAGTSGQETQYF.

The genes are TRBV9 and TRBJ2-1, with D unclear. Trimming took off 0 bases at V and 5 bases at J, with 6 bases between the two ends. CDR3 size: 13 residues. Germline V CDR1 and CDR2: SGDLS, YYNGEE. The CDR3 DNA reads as TGTGCCAGCAGCGTAGCTGGCCACAATGAGCAGTTCTTC. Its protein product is CASSVAGHNEQFF.